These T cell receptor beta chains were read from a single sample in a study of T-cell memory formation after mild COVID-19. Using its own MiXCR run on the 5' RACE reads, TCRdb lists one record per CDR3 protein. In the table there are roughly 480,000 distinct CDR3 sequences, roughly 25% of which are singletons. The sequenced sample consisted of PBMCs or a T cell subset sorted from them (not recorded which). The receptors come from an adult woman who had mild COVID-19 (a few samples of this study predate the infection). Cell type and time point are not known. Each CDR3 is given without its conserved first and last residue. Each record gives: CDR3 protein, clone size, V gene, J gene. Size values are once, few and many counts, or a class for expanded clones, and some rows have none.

ASSQESGRSSYNEQF	NA	TRBV3-1	TRBJ2-1
ASAANQGGREQF	few	TRBV25-1	TRBJ2-1
ASSPHPGKGDEQY	NA	TRBV9	TRBJ2-7
ASSLWAGTSTDTQY	NA	TRBV5-1	TRBJ2-3
ASSSGPNGEKLF	NA	TRBV5-6	TRBJ1-4
ASSQSDSAAVRH	NA	TRBV4-1	TRBJ1-5
ASTPGGYNTEAF	NA	TRBV12-3/TRBV12-4	TRBJ1-1
ASSLGRYGQPQH	NA	TRBV5-6	TRBJ1-5
ASGPTGGRDEQF	NA	TRBV7-2	TRBJ2-1
SAKAELYNEQF	NA	TRBV20-1	TRBJ2-1
ASSQGLRRSQH	NA	TRBV12-3/TRBV12-4	TRBJ1-5
ASSLDSQLAKNIQY	few	TRBV3-1	TRBJ2-4
ASSLEGSFNEQF	NA	TRBV7-6	TRBJ2-1
ASSLGGINGGSEAF	NA	TRBV13	TRBJ1-1
ASNPWAGELF	many	TRBV12-3/TRBV12-4	TRBJ2-2
ATSDRGQGLDNEQF	NA	TRBV24-1	TRBJ2-1
SARGAGGAEPQH	few	TRBV20-1	TRBJ1-5
SARDRLYGMNTEAF	few	TRBV20-1	TRBJ1-1
ASSLRLAGFTGELF	few	TRBV7-6	TRBJ2-2
ASSKNGRGPYGYT	NA	TRBV21-1	TRBJ1-2
ASSSTSGGQYEQY	few	TRBV6-5	TRBJ2-7
ASSQEGWQGGRDTEAF	few	TRBV4-2	TRBJ1-1
ASRRGATGELF	NA	TRBV11-2	TRBJ2-2
ASSQDLLTSSGNTIY	NA	TRBV4-3	TRBJ1-3
ASIPRFVGGYT	NA	TRBV12-3/TRBV12-4	TRBJ1-2
ASSEKRTVGNTIY	few	TRBV2	TRBJ1-3
AISEYKSYEQY	few	TRBV10-3	TRBJ2-7
ASSLGQSPGLASGVGPDTQY	NA	TRBV7-9	TRBJ2-3
ASSLSSTHEIAKNIQY	once	TRBV28	TRBJ2-4
ASSSQITSGNTDTQY	few	TRBV7-2	TRBJ2-3
ASSAHRGLSADTQY	NA	TRBV9	TRBJ2-3
ASANGGSYEQY	NA	TRBV18	TRBJ2-7
SVHRTGSNTGELF	NA	TRBV29-1	TRBJ2-2
SAILPGAGTTDTQY	few	TRBV20-1	TRBJ2-3
ASSLSSGGYNEQF	many	TRBV9	TRBJ2-1
ASSWVLSPSTDTQY	few	TRBV7-9	TRBJ2-3
ASSFTTGELF	few	TRBV7-9	TRBJ2-2
ASSLAGGYSYNEQF	few	TRBV5-1	TRBJ2-1
ASSEALRAYGYT	once	TRBV2	TRBJ1-2